The 27 T cell receptor beta chains in this list originate from one sample, sequenced in a study of beta chain features in type 1 diabetes. The investigators reverse transcribed all of the isolated RNA, so they sequenced expressed TCRB transcripts. Assay used: immunoSEQ multiplex PCR; TCRdb lists only in-frame clones, some missing. The table includes fewer than 900,000 clones, 15% to 20% detected once. Sequencing was done on a sample of naive CD4+ T cells from blood. The receptors come from a woman between 18 and 29 years old in good health.

The gene calls are TRBV5-1 and TRBJ2-1; 9 nucleotides align to TRBD2. Trimming cost V 5 bases and J 6 bases; bases outside gene matches: 6. This CDR3 is built from 14 residues. Per the germline V gene, CDR1 is SGHRS and CDR2 is YFSETQ. The CDR3 reads CASRSGTSTNEQFF. The CDR3 DNA reads as TGCGCCAGCAGATCCGGGACTAGCACCAATGAGCAGTTCTTC.

CDR3 sequence reads: CASSLSEREAFF. As DNA, the CDR3 is TGTGCCAGCAGCCTGTCAGAGAGAGAAGCTTTCTTT. The chain is built from TRBV4-2 and TRBJ1-1, with D uncertain. Germline V gene data show CDR1 as LGHNA and CDR2 as YNFKEQ. V shed 4 bases and J shed 8 bases, with 11 bases lying between them. The CDR3 has 12 amino acids.

The table lists this clone with many counts. The gene calls are TRBV4-3 and TRBJ2-1, with a weak D call TRBD2 (5 bases). Germline-derived CDR1 and CDR2 are LGHNA and YSLEER. Trimming cost V 0 bases and J 7 bases, with 10 bases left between them. The CDR3 consists of 14 residues. For the CDR3, the DNA is TGCGCCAGCAGCCAAGATCGGGGAGTGAATGAGCAGTTCTTC. Translated, it gives CASSQDRGVNEQFF.

DNA of the CDR3: TGCGCCAGCAGTTCGGACAGGGATCGGTCGGCAGGAACCTACGAGCAGTACTTC. Amino acids: CASSSDRDRSAGTYEQYF. The chain couples TRBV5-1 to TRBJ2-7; 8 bases agree with TRBD1. In germline, CDR1 is SGHRS, CDR2 YFSETQ. The junction had 18 bases not matched to a gene; V was cut back by 5 bases and J by 2 bases. The CDR3 runs to 18 residues.

The chain couples TRBV10-3 to TRBJ2-7, with 12 bases identical to TRBD2. Germline V gene sequence: CDR1 ENHRY, CDR2 SYGVKD. CDR3 size: 14 residues. J gave up 2 bases and V 5 bases, and 1 base lay outside the gene matches. CDR3 in DNA: TGTGCCATCAGTCGACTAGCGGGAGCCTACGAGCAGTACTTC. It specifies CAISRLAGAYEQYF.

This clone was counted a few times. The rearrangement uses TRBV5-6 and TRBJ2-7; TRBD2 might be the D (5 bases). Germline V gives CDR1 SGHDT, CDR2 YYEEEE. Trimming shortened V by 6 bases and J by 1 base, and 11 bases separated the two germline ends. The CDR3 totals 13 residues. CDR3 nucleotide sequence: TGTGCCAGCATGAAGCGGTCGTCCTACGAGCAGTACTTC. This sequence encodes CASMKRSSYEQYF.

This clone turned up a few times. The V and J genes are TRBV7-9 and TRBJ2-1, with 8 bases aligning to TRBD2. V gave up 6 bases and J gave up 7 bases; unmatched junction bases: 11. In germline, CDR1 is SEHNR, CDR2 FQNEAQ (reference sequence). This CDR3 is 15 amino acids long. The CDR3: CASRYPGLAVNEQFF. The CDR3 bases are TGTGCCAGCAGATACCCCGGACTAGCTGTAAATGAGCAGTTCTTC.

The V and J genes are TRBV2 and TRBJ2-3; a possible D gene is TRBD1 (5 bases). The V end was cut by 4 bases, the J end by 2 bases, with 10 bases between. Germline V gene sequence: CDR1 SNHLY, CDR2 FYNNEI. CDR3 length: 14 amino acids. In DNA form, the CDR3 reads TGTGCCAGCAGTGTCGCAGGGCCCACAGATACGCAGTATTTT. Its translation: CASSVAGPTDTQYF.

This clone was detected a few times. V gene TRBV7-3 combines with J gene TRBJ2-1; 9 nucleotides align to TRBD2. Unmatched junction bases numbered 11, after V lost 5 bases and J lost 9 bases. Germline V gene lookup returns CDR1 SGHTA and CDR2 FQGTGA. This CDR3 region has 15 residues. The CDR3, as DNA: TGTGCCAGCAGCACAACGGCGGGAGGGCCAAGTGAGCAGTTCTTC. It encodes CASSTTAGGPSEQFF.

The rearrangement uses TRBV4-3 and TRBJ2-1; D remains ambiguous. CDR1 and CDR2 (germline): LGHNA, YSLEER. This CDR3 contains 16 residues. V was cut by 1 base and J by 1 base, with 11 bases left in between. Here the CDR3 DNA reads TGCGCCAGCAGCCAAGGACTGGCCGCGTCCTACAATGAGCAGTTCTTC. Its protein is CASSQGLAASYNEQFF.

The V gene is TRBV28, the J gene TRBJ2-3; TRBD2 aligns across 8 bases. Germline lookup yields CDR1 MDHEN and CDR2 SYDVKM. Trimming took 3 bases from V and 3 from J; bases not matched to a gene: 11. This CDR3 has 17 residues. The CDR3 is CASSFALGRARTDTQYF. CDR3 in DNA: TGTGCCAGCAGTTTTGCCCTCGGGAGGGCCCGTACAGATACGCAGTATTTT.

The V and J genes are TRBV7-9 and TRBJ2-4; 11 positions agree with TRBD1. V shed 5 bases and J 7 bases; nucleotides not matched to a gene: 4. This CDR3 has 14 amino acids. CDR1 is SEHNR and CDR2 is FQNEAQ in the germline V gene (reference sequence). CDR3 in DNA: TGTGCCAGCAGCCCGGGACAGGGGGGCAACATTCAGTACTTC. Translating gives CASSPGQGGNIQYF.

About this clone: Other DNA sequences from this sample encode an identical CDR3 as well. The chain joins TRBV9 to TRBJ2-2, with D maybe TRBD1 (5 bases). The CDR3 has 15 amino acids. Germline V gene lookup returns CDR1 SGDLS and CDR2 YYNGEE. Deletions cut 2 bases from V and 0 bases from J, with 8 bases between. The CDR3 reads CASSVQGANTGELFF. The DNA of the CDR3 is TGTGCCAGCAGCGTGCAAGGGGCGAACACCGGGGAGCTGTTTTTT.

This rearrangement joins TRBV7-2 to TRBJ1-2, with 8 positions matching TRBD1. V lost 5 bases and J lost 2; bases outside the gene matches: 4. There are 14 residues in the CDR3. Germline V gene data show CDR1 as SGHTA and CDR2 as FQGNSA. CDR3 in DNA: TGTGCCAGCAGCCCGAACAGGGGGAACTATGGCTACACCTTC. Its translation: CASSPNRGNYGYTF.

The chain combines TRBV9 with TRBJ2-7; D uncertain. Trimming took 0 bases from V and 2 from J, leaving 9 bases between them. From germline, CDR1 is SGDLS and CDR2 YYNGEE. This CDR3 spans 14 amino acids. CDR3 nucleotide sequence: TGTGCCAGCAGCGTAGGGGCAACCACCTACGAGCAGTACTTC. Protein: CASSVGATTYEQYF.

This chain links TRBV4-2 with TRBJ1-2; D is undetermined. CDR1 LGHNA and CDR2 YNFKEQ come from the germline V gene. Deletions cut 0 bases from V and 2 bases from J, with 13 bases between. This CDR3 comprises 16 residues. CDR3 region: CASSQDSEELNYGYTF. The DNA for the CDR3 is TGTGCCAGCAGCCAAGATAGCGAGGAGTTAAACTATGGCTACACCTTC.

The chain uses TRBV4-2 and TRBJ2-7; 11 bases fit TRBD2. Germline V gene sequence: CDR1 LGHNA, CDR2 YNFKEQ. The J segment lost 6 bases and the V segment lost 0 bases, leaving 4 bases of the junction unmatched. There are 15 residues in the CDR3. CDR3 in DNA: TGTGCCAGCAGCCAAGAATGGCTAGCGGGAGGCGAGCAGTACTTC. Translation gives CASSQEWLAGGEQYF.

The genes are TRBV5-1 and TRBJ1-1; 7 bases are a match to TRBD1. The germline gives CDR1 SGHRS, CDR2 YFSETQ. This CDR3 region has 13 residues. V shed 4 bases and J 8 bases; nucleotides not matched to a gene: 8. The CDR3 DNA reads as TGCGCCAGCAGCGGGGGGACAGAGTTCGAAGCTTTCTTT. It yields the protein CASSGGTEFEAFF.

This sequence joins TRBV19 and TRBJ2-6; a possible D gene is TRBD1 (5 bases). Germline values: CDR1 LNHDA, CDR2 SQIVND (reference sequence). Trimming cost V 1 base and J 0 bases, with 10 bases left between them. This CDR3 has 17 amino acids. CDR3 residues: CASSIVGASSGANVLTF. Here the CDR3 DNA reads TGTGCCAGTAGTATAGTAGGGGCGAGCTCTGGGGCCAACGTCCTGACTTTC.

The chain couples TRBV6-5 to TRBJ2-7; 9 bases line up with TRBD1. Germline V gene data show CDR1 as MNHEY and CDR2 as SVGAGI. CDR3 length equals 14 residues. Losses at the gene ends were 6 bases for V and 1 base for J; bases not matched to a gene: 4. CDR3: CASRQTGGSYEQYF. CDR3 DNA sequence: TGTGCCAGCAGACAGACAGGGGGGTCCTACGAGCAGTACTTC.

J is TRBJ2-6 and V is TRBV19; 8 bases agree with TRBD2. The V and J ends lost 2 bases and 0 bases, in that order; junction bases with no gene match: 9. Germline assignment: CDR1 LNHDA and CDR2 SQIVND (reference sequence). The CDR3 is made up of 19 amino acids. The CDR3 is CASSIPALAGYSGANVLTF. The CDR3 nucleotides are TGTGCCAGTAGTATACCGGCGTTAGCGGGATACTCTGGGGCCAACGTCCTGACTTTC.

This rearrangement joins TRBV14 to TRBJ1-2, with a tentative D call TRBD1 (5 bases). This CDR3 is 13 amino acids long. Germline V CDR1 and CDR2: SGHDN, FVKESK. With 1 base removed from V and 7 bases from J, the gap between germline ends came to 10 bases. Here the CDR3 DNA reads TGTGCCAGCAGCCAAGTGGGACGACGTGGCTACACCTTC. Its protein product is CASSQVGRRGYTF. The variable domain in full, completed from reference TRBV14 and TRBJ1-2, reads EAGVTQFPSHSVIEKGQTVTLRCDPISGHDNLYWYRRVMGKEIKFLLHFVKESKQDESGMPNNRFLAERTGGTYSTLKVQPAELEDSGVYFCASSQVGRRGYTFGSGTRLTVV.

The rearrangement joins TRBV16 to TRBJ2-7; TRBD2 aligns across 7 bases. Germline CDR1 and CDR2: KGHSY and FQNENV. CDR3 length: 17 residues. V was pared by 4 bases and J by 2 bases, with 14 bases of the junction left unmatched. Here the CDR3 DNA reads TGTGCCAGCAGCCGAGTTCCCCCGGGACTATCTGCCTACGAGCAGTACTTC. Amino acid sequence: CASSRVPPGLSAYEQYF.

This chain uses TRBV7-9 with TRBJ2-7; no firm D call. CDR3 size: 13 residues. Germline V CDR1 and CDR2: SEHNR, FQNEAQ (reference sequence). The V and J ends lost 1 base and 0 bases respectively, with 4 bases between them. Here the CDR3 reads CASSLVPSYEQYF. The CDR3, as DNA: TGTGCCAGCAGCTTAGTCCCCTCCTACGAGCAGTACTTC.

This clone has a handful of counts. CDR3 bases: TGTGCCAGCAGTTCCCCGGGGCACATGGCCAGGGATGAGCAGTTCTTC. This sequence encodes CASSSPGHMARDEQFF. The rearrangement links TRBV28 to TRBJ2-1, with D possibly being TRBD1 or TRBD2 (5 bases each). This CDR3 has 16 amino acids. Germline CDR1 reads MDHEN; CDR2 reads SYDVKM. V was trimmed by 4 bases and J by 8 bases, leaving 21 bases between them.

The J gene is TRBJ1-4, the V gene TRBV2; TRBD1 is a possible D gene (6 bases). V was shortened by 3 bases and J by 7 bases, with 9 bases between the two germline ends. The CDR3 sequence is 13 residues long. Germline CDR1 reads SNHLY; CDR2 reads FYNNEI. As DNA, the CDR3 is TGTGCCAGCAGTGAGGAGGGGGGTGAAAAACTGTTTTTT. Translation gives CASSEEGGEKLFF.

The chain couples TRBV7-9 to TRBJ2-7; D unclear. Per the germline V gene, CDR1 is SEHNR and CDR2 is FQNEAQ (reference sequence). The CDR3 contains 13 residues. Trimming took off 5 bases at V and 1 base at J, with 9 bases between the two ends. The CDR3 sequence is CASSQDLSYEQYF. The CDR3 nucleotides read TGTGCCAGCAGCCAAGATCTTTCCTACGAGCAGTACTTC.